These 9 T cell receptor beta chains originate from one sample sequenced in a study of molecular identifiers for immune sequencing clone quantification. In TCRdb, the PCR reads were re-called with MiXCR into one record per CDR3 protein. The sample includes hundreds of thousands of distinct CDR3 sequences, roughly 25% of them seen just once. The material sequenced was naive CD8+ T cells from blood, with Jurkat cell RNA spiked in. Specified subset: FACS-sorted CD8+CD4-CCR7+CD45RA+ naive T cells. These receptors originate from a human donor in good health. Some libraries in this study had Jurkat cell RNA spiked in.

At least ten counts were recorded for this clonotype. This rearrangement joins TRBV29-1 to TRBJ2-3; D is perhaps TRBD2 (6 bases). The CDR3 consists of 12 residues. V was pared by 7 bases and J by 1 base, with 9 bases between. Germline-derived CDR1 and CDR2 are SQVTM and ANQGSEA. The CDR3 spells CSAASGTDTQYF. The CDR3 coding sequence is TGCAGCGCAGCTAGCGGCACAGATACGCAGTATTTT.

This clonotype has at least ten counts. This chain uses TRBV5-1 with TRBJ2-7; 8 nucleotides match TRBD1. Per the germline V gene, CDR1 is SGHRS and CDR2 is YFSETQ. There are 13 residues in the CDR3. The V and J ends lost 5 bases and 5 bases, in that order; junction bases with no gene match: 6. CDR3 in DNA: TGCGCCAGCAGGGGTCAGGGGGCTGACGAGCAGTACTTC. This encodes CASRGQGADEQYF.

Many counts were recorded for this clonotype. The V call is TRBV6-5, the J call TRBJ2-3, with D perhaps TRBD1 (6 bases). V dropped 6 bases and J dropped 4 bases, with 20 bases sitting between them. CDR1 is MNHEY, CDR2 SVGAGI, per germline. CDR3 length equals 16 residues. The CDR3 DNA reads as TGTGCCAGCAGAGGGGAAACAGGGCAGGTGTCAGATACGCAGTATTTT. Its translation is CASRGETGQVSDTQYF.

This clonotype occurred many times. The rearrangement uses TRBV7-9 and TRBJ1-4; the D gene is possibly TRBD1 (5 bases). V shed 5 bases and J shed 0 bases, with 16 bases lying between them. CDR1 and CDR2 (germline): SEHNR, FQNEAQ (reference sequence). This CDR3 spans 17 amino acids. The CDR3 DNA reads as TGTGCCAGCAGCACCGTACCCCAGACAGCAACTAATGAAAAACTGTTTTTT. It specifies CASSTVPQTATNEKLFF. Variable domain in full (rest from reference TRBV7-9 and TRBJ1-4): DTGVSQNPRHKITKRGQNVTFRCDPISEHNRLYWYRQTLGQGPEFLTYFQNEAQLEKSRLLSDRFSAERPKGSFSTLEIQRTEQGDSAMYLCASSTVPQTATNEKLFFGSGTQLSVL.

This chain connects TRBV4-3 to TRBJ2-1; D ambiguous. V lost 0 bases to trimming and J lost 0 bases, with 12 bases between them. The germline CDR1 and CDR2 sequences are LGHNA and YSLEER. This CDR3 spans 17 amino acids. In nucleotides, the CDR3 is TGCGCCAGCAGCCAAGATCTAAGACACAGCTCCTACAATGAGCAGTTCTTC. Protein product: CASSQDLRHSSYNEQFF.

In its sample, this clonotype was seen many times. The chain couples TRBV7-2 to TRBJ2-6; D gene unclear. The CDR3 loop spans 15 amino acids. Per the germline V gene, CDR1 is SGHTA and CDR2 is FQGNSA. Trimming left V 5 bases short and J 0 bases short, with 8 bases between. CDR3 bases: TGTGCCAGCAGCCCCTCCGACTCTGGGGCCAACGTCCTGACTTTC. As protein: CASSPSDSGANVLTF.

This sequence joins TRBV15 and TRBJ1-1, with a possible D match to TRBD1 (5 bases). CDR1 and CDR2 from the germline V gene are LNHNV and YYDKDF (reference sequence). V was shortened by 3 bases and J by 1 base, with 15 bases between the two germline ends. This CDR3 region has 16 residues. CDR3 amino acids: CATSRDPSGGNTEAFF. As DNA, the CDR3 is TGTGCCACCAGCAGGGACCCCTCTGGGGGGAACACTGAAGCTTTCTTT.

The CDR3 reads CASRRLAGAAGELFF. CDR3 DNA sequence: TGTGCCAGCAGACGACTAGCGGGAGCGGCCGGGGAGCTGTTTTTT. The chain links TRBV6-5 to TRBJ2-2, with 12 bases fitting TRBD2. The V and J ends lost 6 bases and 6 bases, in that order; junction bases with no gene match: 5. CDR1 and CDR2 (germline): MNHEY, SVGAGI. This CDR3 has 15 amino acids.

The chain is built from TRBV20-1 and TRBJ2-1; no clear D. The CDR3 totals 16 residues. V was cut by 0 bases and J by 0 bases, with 12 bases left in between. From germline, CDR1 is DFQATT and CDR2 SNEGSKA (reference sequence). The DNA of the CDR3 is TGCAGTGCTAGAGATCCCCAGACGAGCTCCTACAATGAGCAGTTCTTC. It encodes CSARDPQTSSYNEQFF.